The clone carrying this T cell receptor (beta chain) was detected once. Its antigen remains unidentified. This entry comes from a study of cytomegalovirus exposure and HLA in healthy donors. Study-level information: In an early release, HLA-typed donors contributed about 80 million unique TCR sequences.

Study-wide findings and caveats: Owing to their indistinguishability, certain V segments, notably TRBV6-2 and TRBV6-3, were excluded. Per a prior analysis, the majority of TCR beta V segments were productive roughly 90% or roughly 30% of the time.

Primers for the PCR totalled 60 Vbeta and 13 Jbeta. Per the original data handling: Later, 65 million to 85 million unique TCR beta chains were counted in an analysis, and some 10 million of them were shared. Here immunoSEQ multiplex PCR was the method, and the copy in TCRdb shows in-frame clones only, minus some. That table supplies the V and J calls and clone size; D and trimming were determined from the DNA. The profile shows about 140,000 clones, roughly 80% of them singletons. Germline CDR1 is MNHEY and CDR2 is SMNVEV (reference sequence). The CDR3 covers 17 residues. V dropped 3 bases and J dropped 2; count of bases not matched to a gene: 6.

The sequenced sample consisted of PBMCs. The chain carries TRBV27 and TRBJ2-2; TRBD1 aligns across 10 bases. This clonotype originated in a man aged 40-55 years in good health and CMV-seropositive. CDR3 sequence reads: CASSFSGTGENTGELFF. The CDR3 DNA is TGTGCCAGCAGTTTCTCGGGGACAGGGGAAAACACCGGGGAGCTGTTTTTT.